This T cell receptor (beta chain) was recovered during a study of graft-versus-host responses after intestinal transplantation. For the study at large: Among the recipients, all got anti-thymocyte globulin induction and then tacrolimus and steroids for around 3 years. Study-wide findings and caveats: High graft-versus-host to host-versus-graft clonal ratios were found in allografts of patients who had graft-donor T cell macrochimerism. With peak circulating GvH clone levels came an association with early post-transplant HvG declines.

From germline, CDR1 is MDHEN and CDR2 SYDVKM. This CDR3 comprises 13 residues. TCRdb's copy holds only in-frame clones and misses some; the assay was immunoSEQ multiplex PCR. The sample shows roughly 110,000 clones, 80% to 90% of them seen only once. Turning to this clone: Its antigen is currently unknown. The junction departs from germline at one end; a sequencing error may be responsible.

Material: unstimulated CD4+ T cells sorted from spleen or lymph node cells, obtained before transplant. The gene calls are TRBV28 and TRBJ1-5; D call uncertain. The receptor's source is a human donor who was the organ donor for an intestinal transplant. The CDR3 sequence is CTSSGSLNQPQHF. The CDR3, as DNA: TGTACCAGCAGCGGGTCCCTTAATCAGCCCCAGCATTTT. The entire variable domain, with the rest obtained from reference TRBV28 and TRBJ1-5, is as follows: DVKVTQSSRYLVKRTGEKVFLECVQDMDHENMFWYRQDPGLGLRLIYFSYDVKMKEKGDIPEGYSVSREKKERFSLILESASTNQTSMYLCTSSGSLNQPQHFGDGTRLSIL.